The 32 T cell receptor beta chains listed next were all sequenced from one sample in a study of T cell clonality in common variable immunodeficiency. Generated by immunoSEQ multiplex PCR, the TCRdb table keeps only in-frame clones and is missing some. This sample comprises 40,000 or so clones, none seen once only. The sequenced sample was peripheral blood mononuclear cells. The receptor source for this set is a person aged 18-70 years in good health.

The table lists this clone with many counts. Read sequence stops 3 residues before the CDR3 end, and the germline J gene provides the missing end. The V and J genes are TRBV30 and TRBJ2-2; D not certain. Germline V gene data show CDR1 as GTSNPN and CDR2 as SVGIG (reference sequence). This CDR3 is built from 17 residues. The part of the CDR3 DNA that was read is TGTGCCTGGAGTCGTCTGACTTCGTTTACAACTAATGAAAAG. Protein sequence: CAWSRLTSFTTNEK. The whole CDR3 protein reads CAWSRLTSFTTNEKLFF.

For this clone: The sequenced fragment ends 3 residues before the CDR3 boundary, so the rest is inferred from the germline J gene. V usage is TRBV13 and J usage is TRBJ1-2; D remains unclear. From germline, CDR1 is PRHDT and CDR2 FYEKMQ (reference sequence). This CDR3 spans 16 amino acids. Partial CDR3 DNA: TGTGCCAGCAGCTCCGGTAGGAGGGCCTTATCCTACGAC. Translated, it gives CASSSGRRALSYD. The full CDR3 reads CASSSGRRALSYDYTF.

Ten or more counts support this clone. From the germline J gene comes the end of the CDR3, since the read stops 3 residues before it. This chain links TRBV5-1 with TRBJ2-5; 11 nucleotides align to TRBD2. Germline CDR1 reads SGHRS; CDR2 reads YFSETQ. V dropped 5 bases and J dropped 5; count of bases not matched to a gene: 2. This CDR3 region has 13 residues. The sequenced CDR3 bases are TGCGCCAGCAGAGTAGCGGGAGGGGAGACC. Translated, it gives CASRVAGGET. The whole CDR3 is CASRVAGGETQYF.

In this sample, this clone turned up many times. CDR3 DNA (partial): TGCAGTGCCCCTAAACCGGGACTAGCGTCCAAAGAGACG. Translated: CSAPKPGLASKET. From start to end, the CDR3 is CSAPKPGLASKETQYF. This rearrangement joins TRBV20-1 to TRBJ2-3; 10 nucleotides match TRBD2. The read terminates 3 residues ahead of where the CDR3 ends, so the germline J gene completes it. The germline V gene has CDR1 DFQATT and CDR2 SNEGSKA (reference sequence). The CDR3 loop spans 16 amino acids.

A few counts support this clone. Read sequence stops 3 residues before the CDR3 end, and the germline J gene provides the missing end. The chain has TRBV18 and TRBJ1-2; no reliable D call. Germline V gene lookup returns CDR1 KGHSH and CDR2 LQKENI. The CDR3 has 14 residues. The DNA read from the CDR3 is TGTGCCAGCTCACCCCCAGGACTCTCCTACGAC. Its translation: CASSPPGLSYD. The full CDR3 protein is CASSPPGLSYDYTF.

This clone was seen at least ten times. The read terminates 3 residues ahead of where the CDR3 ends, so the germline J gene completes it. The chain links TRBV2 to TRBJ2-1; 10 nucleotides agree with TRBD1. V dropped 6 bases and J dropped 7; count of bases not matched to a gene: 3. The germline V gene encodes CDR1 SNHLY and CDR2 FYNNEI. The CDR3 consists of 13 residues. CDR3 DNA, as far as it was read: TGTGCCAGCAGGAGGGGACAGGGGAATGAG. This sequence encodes CASRRGQGNE. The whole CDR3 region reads CASRRGQGNEQFF.

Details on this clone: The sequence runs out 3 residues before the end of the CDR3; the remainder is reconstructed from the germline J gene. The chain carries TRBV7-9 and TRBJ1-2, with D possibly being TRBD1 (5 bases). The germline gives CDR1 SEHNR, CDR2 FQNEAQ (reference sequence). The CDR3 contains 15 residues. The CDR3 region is CASSFELAGVDDYTF. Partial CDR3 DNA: TGTGCCAGCAGCTTCGAACTAGCGGGGGTCGATGAC.

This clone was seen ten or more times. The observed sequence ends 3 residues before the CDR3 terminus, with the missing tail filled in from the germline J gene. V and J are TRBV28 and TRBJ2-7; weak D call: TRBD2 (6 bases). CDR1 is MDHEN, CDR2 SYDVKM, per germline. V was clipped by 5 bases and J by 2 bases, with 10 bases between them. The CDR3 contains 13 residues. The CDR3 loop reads CASSPRLAYEQYF. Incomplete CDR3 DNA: TGTGCCAGCAGTCCACGACTAGCCTACGAG.

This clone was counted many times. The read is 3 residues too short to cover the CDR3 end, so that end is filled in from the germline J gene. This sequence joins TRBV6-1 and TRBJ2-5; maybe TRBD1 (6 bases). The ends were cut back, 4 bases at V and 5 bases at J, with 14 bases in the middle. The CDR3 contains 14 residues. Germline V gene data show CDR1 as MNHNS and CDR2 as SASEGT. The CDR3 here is CASSVRRTAETQYF. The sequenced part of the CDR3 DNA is TGTGCCAGCAGTGTCCGAAGGACAGCGGAGACC.

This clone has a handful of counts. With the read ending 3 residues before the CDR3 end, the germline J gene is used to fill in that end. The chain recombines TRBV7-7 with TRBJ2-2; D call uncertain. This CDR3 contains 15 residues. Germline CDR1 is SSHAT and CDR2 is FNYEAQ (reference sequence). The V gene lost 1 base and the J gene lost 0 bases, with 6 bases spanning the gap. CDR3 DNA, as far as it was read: TGTGCCAGCAGCTTAGACACAGCGAACACCGGGGAG. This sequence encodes CASSLDTANTGE. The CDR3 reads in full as CASSLDTANTGELFF.

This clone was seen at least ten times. This CDR3 reads CASSPSGAFNQPQHF. Incomplete CDR3 DNA: TGTGCCAGCTCACCATCAGGGGCCTTCAATCAGCCC. The chain carries TRBV18 and TRBJ1-5; possibly TRBD1 for D (6 bases). The sequence runs out 3 residues before the end of the CDR3; the remainder is reconstructed from the germline J gene. Germline V lookup: CDR1 KGHSH, CDR2 LQKENI. The ends were cut back, 2 bases at V and 3 bases at J, with 11 bases in the middle. This CDR3 has 15 amino acids.

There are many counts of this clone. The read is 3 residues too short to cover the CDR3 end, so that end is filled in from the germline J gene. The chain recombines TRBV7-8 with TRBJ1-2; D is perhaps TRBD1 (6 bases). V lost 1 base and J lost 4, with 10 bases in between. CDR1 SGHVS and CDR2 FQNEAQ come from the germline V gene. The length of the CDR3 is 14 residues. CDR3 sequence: CASSLEGVTYGYTF. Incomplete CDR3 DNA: TGTGCCAGCAGCTTAGAGGGGGTTACCTATGGC. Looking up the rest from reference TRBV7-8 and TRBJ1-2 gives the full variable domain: GAGVSQSPRYKVAKRGQDVALRCDPISGHVSLFWYQQALGQGPEFLTYFQNEAQLDKSGLPSDRFFAERPEGSVSTLKIQRTQQEDSAVYLCASSLEGVTYGYTFGSGTRLTVV.

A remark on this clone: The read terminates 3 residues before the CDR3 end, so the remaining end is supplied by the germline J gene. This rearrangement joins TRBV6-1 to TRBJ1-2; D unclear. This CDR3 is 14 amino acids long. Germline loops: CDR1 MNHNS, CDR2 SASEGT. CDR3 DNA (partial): TGTGCCAGCAGTGTGCTAGCGTACCTCTACGAC. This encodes CASSVLAYLYD. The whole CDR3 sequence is CASSVLAYLYDYTF.

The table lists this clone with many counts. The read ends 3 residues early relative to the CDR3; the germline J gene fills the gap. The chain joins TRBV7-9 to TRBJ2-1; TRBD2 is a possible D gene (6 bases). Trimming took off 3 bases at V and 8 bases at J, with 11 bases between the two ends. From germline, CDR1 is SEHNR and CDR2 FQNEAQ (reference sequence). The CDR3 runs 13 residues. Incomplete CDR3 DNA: TGTGCCAGCAGCTTGAGTCCGGGGGATGAG. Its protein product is CASSLSPGDE. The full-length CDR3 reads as CASSLSPGDEQFF.

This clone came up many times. The CDR3 DNA, read in part, is TGTGCCAGCAGCTTTTACAGGGGTGGTACCGGGGAG. It is translated as CASSFYRGGTGE. The whole CDR3 sequence is CASSFYRGGTGELFF. The gene calls are TRBV11-2 and TRBJ2-2; 7 bases map to TRBD1. The read ends 3 residues early relative to the CDR3; the germline J gene fills the gap. CDR3 length: 15 residues. Per the germline V gene, CDR1 is SGHAT and CDR2 is FQNNGV. V was pared by 3 bases and J by 5 bases, with 6 bases of the junction left unmatched.

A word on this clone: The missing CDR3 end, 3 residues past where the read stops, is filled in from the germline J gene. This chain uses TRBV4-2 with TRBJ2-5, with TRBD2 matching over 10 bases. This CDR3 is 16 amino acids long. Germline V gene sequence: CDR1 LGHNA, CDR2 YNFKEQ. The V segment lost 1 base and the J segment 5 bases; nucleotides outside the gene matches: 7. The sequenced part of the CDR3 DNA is TGTGCCAGCAGCCAAGCGGCTAGCGGGAGTGGGGAGACC. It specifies CASSQAASGSGET. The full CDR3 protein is CASSQAASGSGETQYF.

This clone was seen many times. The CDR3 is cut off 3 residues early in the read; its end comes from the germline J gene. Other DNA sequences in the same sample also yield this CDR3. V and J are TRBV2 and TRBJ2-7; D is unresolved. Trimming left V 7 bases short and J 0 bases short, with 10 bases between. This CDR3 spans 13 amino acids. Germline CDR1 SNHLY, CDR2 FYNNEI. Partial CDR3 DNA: TGTGCCAGCACTGGGCAAGTCTCCTACGAG. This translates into CASTGQVSYE. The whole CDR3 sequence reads CASTGQVSYEQYF.

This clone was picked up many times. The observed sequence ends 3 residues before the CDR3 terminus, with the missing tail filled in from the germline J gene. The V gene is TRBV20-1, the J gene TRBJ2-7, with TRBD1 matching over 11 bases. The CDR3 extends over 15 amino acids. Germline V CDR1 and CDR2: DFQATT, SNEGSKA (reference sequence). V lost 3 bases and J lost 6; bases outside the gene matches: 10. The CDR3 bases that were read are TGCAGTGCTAGTCAGATAGGACAGGGGGCACCCGAG. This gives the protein CSASQIGQGAPE. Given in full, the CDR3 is CSASQIGQGAPEQYF.

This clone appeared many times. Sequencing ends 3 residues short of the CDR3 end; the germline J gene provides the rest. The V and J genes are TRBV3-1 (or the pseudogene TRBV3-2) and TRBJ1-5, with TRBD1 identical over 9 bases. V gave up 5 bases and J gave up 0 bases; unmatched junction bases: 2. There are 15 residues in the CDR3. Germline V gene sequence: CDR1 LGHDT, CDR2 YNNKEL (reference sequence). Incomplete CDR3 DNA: TGTGCCAGCAGCGGGACAGGGAGTAGCAATCAGCCC. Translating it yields CASSGTGSSNQP. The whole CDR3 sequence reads CASSGTGSSNQPQHF.

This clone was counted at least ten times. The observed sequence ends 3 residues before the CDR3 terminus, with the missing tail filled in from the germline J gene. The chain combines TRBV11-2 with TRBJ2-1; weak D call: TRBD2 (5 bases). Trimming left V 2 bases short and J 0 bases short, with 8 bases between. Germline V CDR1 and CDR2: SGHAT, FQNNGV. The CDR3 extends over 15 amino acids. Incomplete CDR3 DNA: TGTGCCAGCAGCTTACTTGAGGGCTCCTACAATGAG. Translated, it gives CASSLLEGSYNE. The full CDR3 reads CASSLLEGSYNEQFF.

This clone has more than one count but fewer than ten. The CDR3 is CACPGQGYYGQYF. The sequenced part of the CDR3 DNA is TGTGCCTGTCCGGGACAGGGGTATTATGGT. The chain carries TRBV30 and TRBJ2-4, with 10 bases that match TRBD1. Read sequence stops 3 residues before the CDR3 end, and the germline J gene provides the missing end. This CDR3 is built from 13 residues. From germline, CDR1 is GTSNPN and CDR2 SVGIG (reference sequence).

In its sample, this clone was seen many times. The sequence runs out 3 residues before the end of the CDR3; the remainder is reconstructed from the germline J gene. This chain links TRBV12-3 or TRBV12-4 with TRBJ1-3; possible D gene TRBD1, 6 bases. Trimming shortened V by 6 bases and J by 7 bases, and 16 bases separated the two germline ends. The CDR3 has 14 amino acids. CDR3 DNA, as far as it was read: TGTGCCAGCAGCGAACAGGGACGATCCAACACC. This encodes CASSEQGRSNT. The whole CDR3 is CASSEQGRSNTIYF.

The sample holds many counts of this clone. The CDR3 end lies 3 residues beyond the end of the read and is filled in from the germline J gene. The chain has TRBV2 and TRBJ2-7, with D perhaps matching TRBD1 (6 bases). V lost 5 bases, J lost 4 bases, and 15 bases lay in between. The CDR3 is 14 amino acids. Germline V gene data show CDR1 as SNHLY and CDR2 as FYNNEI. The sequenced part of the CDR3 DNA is TGTGCCAGCAGTCCGACAGGCGCGCTTTACGAG. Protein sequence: CASSPTGALYE. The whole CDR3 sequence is CASSPTGALYEQYF.

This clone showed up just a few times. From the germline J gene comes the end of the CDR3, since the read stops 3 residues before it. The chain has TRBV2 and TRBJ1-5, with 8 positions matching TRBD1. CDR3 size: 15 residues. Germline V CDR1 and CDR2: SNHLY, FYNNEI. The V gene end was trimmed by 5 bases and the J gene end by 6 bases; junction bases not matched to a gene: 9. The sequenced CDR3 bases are TGTGCCAGCAGTTCGGCAGGGGGCTATGCTCAGCCC. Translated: CASSSAGGYAQP. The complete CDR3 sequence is CASSSAGGYAQPQHF.

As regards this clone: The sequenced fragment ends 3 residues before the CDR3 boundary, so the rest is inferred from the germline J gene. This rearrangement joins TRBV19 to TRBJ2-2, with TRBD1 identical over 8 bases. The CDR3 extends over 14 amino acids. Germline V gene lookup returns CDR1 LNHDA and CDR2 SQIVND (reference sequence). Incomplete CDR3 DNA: TGTGCCAGAGACAGGGGCGCAACTAATGAAAAG. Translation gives CARDRGATNEK. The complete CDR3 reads CARDRGATNEKLFF.

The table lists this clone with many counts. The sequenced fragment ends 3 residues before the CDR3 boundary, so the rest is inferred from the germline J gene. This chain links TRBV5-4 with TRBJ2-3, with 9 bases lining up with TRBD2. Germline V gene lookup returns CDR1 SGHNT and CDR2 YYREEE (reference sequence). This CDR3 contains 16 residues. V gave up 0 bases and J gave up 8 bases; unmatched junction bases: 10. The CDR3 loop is CASSLVSGSYDGTQYF. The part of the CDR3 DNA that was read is TGTGCCAGCAGCTTGGTTAGCGGGAGCTATGATGGTACG. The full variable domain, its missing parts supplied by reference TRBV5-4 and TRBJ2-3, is ETGVTQSPTHLIKTRGQQVTLRCSSQSGHNTVSWYQQALGQGPQFIFQYYREEENGRGNFPPRFSGLQFPNYSSELNVNALELDDSALYLCASSLVSGSYDGTQYFGPGTRLTVL.

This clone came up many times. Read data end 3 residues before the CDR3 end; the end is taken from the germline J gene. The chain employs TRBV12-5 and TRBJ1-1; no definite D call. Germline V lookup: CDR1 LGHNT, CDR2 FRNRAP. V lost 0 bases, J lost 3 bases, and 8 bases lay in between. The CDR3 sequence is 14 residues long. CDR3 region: CASGLVPGDTEAFF. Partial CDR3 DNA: TGTGCTAGTGGTTTGGTTCCCGGGGACACTGAA.

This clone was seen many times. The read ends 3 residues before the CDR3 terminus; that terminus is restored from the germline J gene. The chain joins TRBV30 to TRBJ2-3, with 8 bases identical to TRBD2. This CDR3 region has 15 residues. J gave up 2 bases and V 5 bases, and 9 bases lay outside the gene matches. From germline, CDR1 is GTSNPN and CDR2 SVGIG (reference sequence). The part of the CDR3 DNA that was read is TGTGCCTGGGACGCGGGGGGAGGTAACACAGATACG. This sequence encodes CAWDAGGGNTDT. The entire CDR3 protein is CAWDAGGGNTDTQYF. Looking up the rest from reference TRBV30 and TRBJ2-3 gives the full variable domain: SQTIHQWPATLVQPVGSPLSLECTVEGTSNPNLYWYRQAAGRGLQLLFYSVGIGQISSEVPQNLSASRPQDRQFILSSKKLLLSDSGFYLCAWDAGGGNTDTQYFGPGTRLTVL.

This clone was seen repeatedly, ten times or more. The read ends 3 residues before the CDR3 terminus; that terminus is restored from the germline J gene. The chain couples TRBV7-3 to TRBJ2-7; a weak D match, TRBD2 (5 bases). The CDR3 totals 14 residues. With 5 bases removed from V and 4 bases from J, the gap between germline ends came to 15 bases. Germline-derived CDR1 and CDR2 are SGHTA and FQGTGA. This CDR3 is CASSHFRGPYEQYF. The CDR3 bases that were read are TGTGCCAGCAGCCACTTCCGGGGTCCTTACGAG.

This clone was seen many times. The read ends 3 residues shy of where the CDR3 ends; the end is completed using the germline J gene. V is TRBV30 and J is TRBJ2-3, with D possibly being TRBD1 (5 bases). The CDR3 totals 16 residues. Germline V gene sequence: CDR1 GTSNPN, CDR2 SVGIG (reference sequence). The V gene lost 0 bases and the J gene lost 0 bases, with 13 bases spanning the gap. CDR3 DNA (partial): TGTGCCTGGAGTGTACGAGGCAGGGCCAGCACAGATACG. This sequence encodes CAWSVRGRASTDT. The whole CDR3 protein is CAWSVRGRASTDTQYF.

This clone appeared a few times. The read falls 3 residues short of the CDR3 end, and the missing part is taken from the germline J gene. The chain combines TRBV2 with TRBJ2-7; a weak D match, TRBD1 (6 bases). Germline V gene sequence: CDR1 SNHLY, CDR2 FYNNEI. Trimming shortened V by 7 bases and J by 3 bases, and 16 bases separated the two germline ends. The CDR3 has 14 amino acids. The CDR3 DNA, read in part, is TGTGCCAGCACTCCACGAGGACAGAACTACGAG. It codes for CASTPRGQNYE. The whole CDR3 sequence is CASTPRGQNYEQYF.

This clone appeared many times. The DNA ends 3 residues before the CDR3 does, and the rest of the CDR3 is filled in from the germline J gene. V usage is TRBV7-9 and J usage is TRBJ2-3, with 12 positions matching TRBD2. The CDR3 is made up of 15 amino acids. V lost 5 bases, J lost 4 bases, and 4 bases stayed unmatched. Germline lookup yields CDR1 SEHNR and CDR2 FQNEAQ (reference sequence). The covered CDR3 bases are TGTGCCAGCAGCCAGACTAGCGGGAGCTCAGATACG. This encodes CASSQTSGSSDT. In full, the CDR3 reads CASSQTSGSSDTQYF.